A single sample is the source of the 4 T cell receptor beta chains below, sequenced in a study of CD8+ T cells in alopecia areata. The authors extracted RNA and reverse transcribed it into cDNA as the sequencing template. Sequencing used immunoSEQ multiplex PCR; TCRdb keeps in-frame clones, though not all of them. This sample yields 100,000 to 150,000 clones, of which approximately 49% are seen a single time; roughly a sixth belongs to the top ten. The starting material was CD8+ T cells sorted from blood, obtained at week 0. These receptors all stem from a human donor with alopecia areata.

This clone turned up a few times. V usage is TRBV15 and J usage is TRBJ2-4, with D perhaps matching TRBD1 or TRBD2 (5 bases each). CDR1 and CDR2 from the germline V gene are LNHNV and YYDKDF (reference sequence). There are 16 residues in the CDR3. Trimming removed 0 bases at V and 9 bases at J, with 18 bases between. As DNA, the CDR3 is TGTGCCACCAGCAGAGATTCAACCAGGACTGGGGGCATTCAGTACTTC. As protein: CATSRDSTRTGGIQYF.

The rearrangement joins TRBV11-3 to TRBJ2-3, with D uncertain. Trimming cost V 5 bases and J 5 bases, with 11 bases left between them. The CDR3 has 13 residues. The germline V gene has CDR1 SGHNT and CDR2 YENEEA. The CDR3 protein is CASSLEAEDTQYF. DNA for the CDR3: TGTGCCAGCAGCCTCGAAGCCGAAGATACGCAGTATTTT.

The J gene is TRBJ2-2, the V gene TRBV5-6; TRBD1 agrees at 10 bases. V was pared by 4 bases and J by 13 bases, with 4 bases of the junction left unmatched. The CDR3 is made up of 12 amino acids. The germline V gene encodes CDR1 SGHDT and CDR2 YYEEEE. CDR3 sequence (DNA): TGTGCCAGCAGCAGGACAGGGGGAGTGCTGTTTTTT. This gives the protein CASSRTGGVLFF.

This chain joins TRBV5-1 and TRBJ1-2; possible D gene TRBD1, 6 bases. Germline CDR1 is SGHRS and CDR2 is YFSETQ. The CDR3 totals 13 residues. Trimming shortened V by 0 bases and J by 4 bases, and 7 bases separated the two germline ends. CDR3 amino acids: CASSLGQVYGYTF. The CDR3 DNA reads TGCGCCAGCAGCTTGGGACAGGTCTATGGCTACACCTTC. Full variable domain (rest looked up from reference TRBV5-1 and TRBJ1-2): KAGVTQTPRYLIKTRGQQVTLSCSPISGHRSVSWYQQTPGQGLQFLFEYFSETQRNKGNFPGRFSGRQFSNSRSEMNVSTLELGDSALYLCASSLGQVYGYTFGSGTRLTVV.